A selection of T cell receptor beta chains follows, all from one sample in a study of T cell clusters in autoimmune cytopenias. TCRdb re-called the multiplex PCR reads and shows each CDR3 protein once, DNA omitted. This repertoire includes 1,200 to 1,500 distinct CDR3 sequences. Sequencing was performed on peripheral blood. These receptors all stem from a human donor with an autoimmune cytopenia or autoimmune hepatitis (not recorded which). Each CDR3 is given with its conserved first and last residue. Some rows have no size entry. The others give once, few or many, or a class for an expanded clone.

>.|TRBJ2-2|TRBV19
CASSTPGQLNTGELFF
>medium-sized|TRBJ2-5|TRBV6-2/TRBV6-3
CASRTGTGGFLETQYF
>medium-sized|TRBJ2-3|TRBV11-2
CASSARQGAYDTQYF
>.|TRBJ2-6|TRBV7-9
CASSFYEPGANVLTF
>medium-sized|TRBJ2-1|TRBV7-6
CASSSGQLSYNEQFF
>.|TRBJ2-1|TRBV19
CASSIASGGDTGTGGPHLQFF
>.|TRBJ1-6|TRBV19
CASSKQTGGDISPLHF
>medium-sized|TRBJ2-1|TRBV6-5
CASSKLPVATDEQFF
>.|TRBJ1-1|TRBV25-1
CASTSDLNTEAFF
>medium-sized|TRBJ1-6|TRBV7-6
CASSLGTDNSPLHF
>medium-sized|TRBJ2-2|TRBV12-3/TRBV12-4
CASSLWGPTTTGELFF
>large|TRBJ1-1|TRBV29-1
CSVAVLEGTEAFF
>.|TRBJ2-1|TRBV20-1
CSASYGSYNEQFF
>medium-sized|TRBJ1-2|TRBV12-3/TRBV12-4
CASSLRGRDRGLGYTF
>.|TRBJ1-1|TRBV18
CASSTGGREGTEAFF
>.|TRBJ1-1|TRBV10-2
CASRGQGNTEAFF
>.|TRBJ1-2|TRBV20-1
CSASPNQGTDGYTF
>.|TRBJ2-7|TRBV5-1
CASSLATRAYEQYF
>medium-sized|TRBJ2-5|TRBV6-1
CAMSLDRGRETQYF
>medium-sized|TRBJ1-5|TRBV6-5
CASSRTGARDQPQHF
>.|TRBJ1-5|TRBV6-2/TRBV6-3
CASSYSGGLDNQPQHF
>.|TRBJ2-1|TRBV2
CASSENDYSYNEQFF